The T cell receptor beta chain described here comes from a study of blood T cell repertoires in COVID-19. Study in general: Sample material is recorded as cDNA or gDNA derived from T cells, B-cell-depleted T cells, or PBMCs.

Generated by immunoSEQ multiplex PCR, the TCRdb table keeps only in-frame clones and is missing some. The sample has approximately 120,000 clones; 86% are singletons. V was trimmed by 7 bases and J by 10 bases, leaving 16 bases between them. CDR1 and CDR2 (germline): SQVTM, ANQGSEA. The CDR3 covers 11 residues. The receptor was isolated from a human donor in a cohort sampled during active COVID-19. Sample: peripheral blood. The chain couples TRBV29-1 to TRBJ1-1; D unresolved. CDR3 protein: CSGPGSSGAFF. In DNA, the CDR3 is TGCAGCGGACCGGGGTCCTCCGGAGCTTTCTTT. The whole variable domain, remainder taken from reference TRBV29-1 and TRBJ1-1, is SAVISQKPSRDICQRGTSLTIQCQVDSQVTMMFWYRQQPGQSLTLIATANQGSEATYESGFVIDKFPISRPNLTFSTLTVSNMSPEDSSIYLCSGPGSSGAFFGQGTRLTVV.